Included here is one T cell receptor beta chain sequence, with context. Its specificity is unknown. Time point in this sample: sample taken at primary tumor resection. Some 72 TRACERx patients with early, untreated non-small cell lung cancer donated samples. Whole RNA came from tumor, nontumor lung or frozen PBMC and was sequenced without being sorted. The sample comes from a study of spatial heterogeneity in lung cancer. TCRdb passed the 5' RACE reads through MiXCR, listing each CDR3 protein once. The sample consists of about 6,000 distinct CDR3 sequences, over 7.5% of them appearing once. Study results and caveats: For expanded intratumoral alpha and beta TCRs, counts tracked tumor mutation counts. The estimate shows that only about 7% of tumor T cells were covered for alpha and approximately 13% for beta chains.

This CDR3 spans 13 amino acids. V was shortened by 5 bases and J by 7 bases, with 9 bases between the two germline ends. In germline, CDR1 is LGHDT, CDR2 YNNKEL (reference sequence). The V and J genes are TRBV3-1 and TRBJ1-6; D gene unclear. The receptor was derived from a female donor with early-stage non-small cell lung cancer. Sequencing was performed on lung tumor tissue, taken at surgery. CDR3 amino acids: CASSLAGNSPLHF. CDR3 sequence (DNA): TGTGCCAGCAGCTTGGCCGGGAATTCACCCCTCCACTTT.